This TCR beta chain is from a study of T cell responses to AZD1222 COVID-19 vaccine. This table comes from immunoSEQ multiplex PCR, and its TCRdb copy is limited to in-frame clones, with some not included. The sample lists 90,000 to 150,000 clones, about nine tenths occurring once. Both about-4-week and about-12-week second-dose recipients were combined. Broader study findings: Reports say nearly half of spike-specific TCRs go after unmutated variant regions. At baseline, seropositivity was found in only 5 to 7 AZD1222 recipients. Distributed over spike, vaccine-associated CD4 TCRs predominated at 160-218 and 743-854.

V was clipped by 3 bases and J by 12 bases, with 11 bases between them. CDR3 length equals 11 residues. Germline CDR1 is MGHDK and CDR2 is SYGVNS. On this clone itself: As yet, its antigen is unknown.

The source was peripheral blood, collected 28 days after the second AZD1222 dose. The rearrangement uses TRBV25-1 and TRBJ2-5; D may match TRBD1 or TRBD2 (5 bases each). The source of this sequence is an adult who received the AZD1222 COVID-19 vaccine. The CDR3 loop is CASSEGDAEYF. The CDR3 DNA follows: TGTGCCAGCAGTGAGGGGGACGCGGAGTACTTC.